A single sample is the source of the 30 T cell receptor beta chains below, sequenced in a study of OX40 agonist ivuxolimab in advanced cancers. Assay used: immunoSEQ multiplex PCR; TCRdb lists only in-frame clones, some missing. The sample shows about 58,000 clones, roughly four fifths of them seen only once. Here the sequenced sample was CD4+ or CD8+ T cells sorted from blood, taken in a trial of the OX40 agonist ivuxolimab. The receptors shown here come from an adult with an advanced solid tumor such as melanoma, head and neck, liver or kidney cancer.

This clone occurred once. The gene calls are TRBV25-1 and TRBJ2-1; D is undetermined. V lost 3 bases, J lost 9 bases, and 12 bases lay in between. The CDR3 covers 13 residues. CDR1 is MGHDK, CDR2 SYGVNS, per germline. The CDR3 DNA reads TGTGCCAGCAGTGACCCAAGGGTCCGTGAGCAGTTCTTC. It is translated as CASSDPRVREQFF.

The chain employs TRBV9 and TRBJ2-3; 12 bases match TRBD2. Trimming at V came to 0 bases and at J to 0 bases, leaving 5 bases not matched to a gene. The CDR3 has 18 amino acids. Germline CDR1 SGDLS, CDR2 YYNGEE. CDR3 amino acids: CASSVGLAGEYSTDTQYF. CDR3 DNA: TGTGCCAGCAGCGTAGGACTAGCGGGGGAATATAGCACAGATACGCAGTATTTT.

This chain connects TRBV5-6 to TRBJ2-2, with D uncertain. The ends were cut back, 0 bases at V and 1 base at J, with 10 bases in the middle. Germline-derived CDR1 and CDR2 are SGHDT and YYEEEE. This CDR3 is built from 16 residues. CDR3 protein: CASSLAQQENTGELFF. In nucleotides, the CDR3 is TGTGCCAGCAGCTTGGCCCAGCAGGAGAACACCGGGGAGCTGTTTTTT.

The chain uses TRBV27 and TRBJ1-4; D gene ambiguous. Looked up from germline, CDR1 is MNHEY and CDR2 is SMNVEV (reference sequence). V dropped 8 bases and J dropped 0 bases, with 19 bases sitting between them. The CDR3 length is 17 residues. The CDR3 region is CASSGPLNSATNEKLFF. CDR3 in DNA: TGTGCCAGCTCGGGCCCCCTTAACAGCGCAACTAATGAAAAACTGTTTTTT. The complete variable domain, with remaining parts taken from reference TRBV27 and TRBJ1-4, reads EAQVTQNPRYLITVTGKKLTVTCSQNMNHEYMSWYRQDPGLGLRQIYYSMNVEVTDKGDVPEGYKVSRKEKRNFPLILESPSPNQTSLYFCASSGPLNSATNEKLFFGSGTQLSVL.

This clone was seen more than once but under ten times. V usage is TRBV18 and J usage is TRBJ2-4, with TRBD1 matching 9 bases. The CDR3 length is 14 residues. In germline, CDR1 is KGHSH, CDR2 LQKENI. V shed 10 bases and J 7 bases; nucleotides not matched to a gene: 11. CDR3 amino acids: CATARTGDYNIQYF. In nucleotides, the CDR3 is TGTGCCACGGCCAGGACAGGGGATTATAACATTCAGTACTTC.

CDR3 DNA: TGTGCCAGCAGCTTAACCCTCTTCACAGATACGCAGTATTTT. Translation gives CASSLTLFTDTQYF. The chain has TRBV7-3 and TRBJ2-3, with unresolved D. Germline CDR1 and CDR2: SGHTA and FQGTGA. This CDR3 has 14 residues. The V end was cut by 0 bases, the J end by 2 bases, with 6 bases between.

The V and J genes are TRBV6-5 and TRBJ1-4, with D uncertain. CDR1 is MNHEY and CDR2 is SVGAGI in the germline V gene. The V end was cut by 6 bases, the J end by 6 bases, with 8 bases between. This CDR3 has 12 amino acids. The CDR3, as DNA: TGTGCCAGCAGCCCGGACGATGAAAAACTGTTTTTT. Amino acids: CASSPDDEKLFF.

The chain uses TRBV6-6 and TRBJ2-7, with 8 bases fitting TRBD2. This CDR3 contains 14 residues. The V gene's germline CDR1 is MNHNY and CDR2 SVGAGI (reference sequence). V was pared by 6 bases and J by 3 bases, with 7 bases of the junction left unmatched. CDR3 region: CASSIGTRGYEQYF. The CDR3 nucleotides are TGTGCCAGCAGCATCGGGACTAGGGGCTACGAGCAGTACTTC.

CDR3: CSAVPGNEQFF. DNA for the CDR3: TGCAGTGCCGTACCAGGAAATGAGCAGTTCTTC. The gene calls are TRBV20-1 and TRBJ2-1; D uncertain. The V end was cut by 6 bases, the J end by 7 bases, with 10 bases between. The CDR3 has 11 residues. CDR1 is DFQATT, CDR2 SNEGSKA, per germline (reference sequence).

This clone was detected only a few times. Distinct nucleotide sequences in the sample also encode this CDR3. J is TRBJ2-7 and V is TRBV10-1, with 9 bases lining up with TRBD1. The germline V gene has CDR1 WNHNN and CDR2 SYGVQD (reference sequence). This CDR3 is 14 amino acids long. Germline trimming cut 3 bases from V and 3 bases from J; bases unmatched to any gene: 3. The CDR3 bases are TGCGCCAGCAGTGAATCGGGACAGGGCTACGAGCAGTACTTC. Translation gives CASSESGQGYEQYF.

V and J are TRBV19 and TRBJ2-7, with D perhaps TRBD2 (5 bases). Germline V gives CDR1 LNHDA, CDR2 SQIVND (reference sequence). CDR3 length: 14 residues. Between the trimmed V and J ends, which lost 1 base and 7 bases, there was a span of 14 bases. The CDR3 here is CASSIAVFSGEQYF. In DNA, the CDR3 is TGTGCCAGTAGTATAGCCGTGTTCTCGGGAGAGCAGTACTTC.

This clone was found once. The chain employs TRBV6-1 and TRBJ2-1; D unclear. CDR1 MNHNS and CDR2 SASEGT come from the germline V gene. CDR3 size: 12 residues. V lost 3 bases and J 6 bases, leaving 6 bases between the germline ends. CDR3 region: CASSEFLNEQFF. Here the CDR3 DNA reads TGTGCCAGCAGTGAGTTTCTCAATGAGCAGTTCTTC.

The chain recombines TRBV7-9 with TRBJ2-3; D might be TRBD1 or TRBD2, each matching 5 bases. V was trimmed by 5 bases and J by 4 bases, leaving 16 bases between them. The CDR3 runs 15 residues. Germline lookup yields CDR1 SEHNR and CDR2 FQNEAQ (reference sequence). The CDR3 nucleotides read TGTGCCAGCAGCCGGGACGGCAAAGGCGCAGATACGCAGTATTTT. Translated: CASSRDGKGADTQYF.

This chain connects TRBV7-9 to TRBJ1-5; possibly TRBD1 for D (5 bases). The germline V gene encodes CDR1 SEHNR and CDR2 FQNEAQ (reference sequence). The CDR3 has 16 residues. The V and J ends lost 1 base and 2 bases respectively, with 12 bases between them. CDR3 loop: CASSLVGQGGNQPQHF. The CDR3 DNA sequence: TGTGCCAGCAGCTTAGTCGGGCAGGGCGGCAATCAGCCCCAGCATTTT.

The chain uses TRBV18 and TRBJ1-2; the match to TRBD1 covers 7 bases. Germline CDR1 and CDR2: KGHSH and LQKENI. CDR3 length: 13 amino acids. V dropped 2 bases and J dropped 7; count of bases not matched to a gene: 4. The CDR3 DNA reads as TGTGCCAGCTCACCATTGGAGGGGGCTGGCTACACCTTC. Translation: CASSPLEGAGYTF.

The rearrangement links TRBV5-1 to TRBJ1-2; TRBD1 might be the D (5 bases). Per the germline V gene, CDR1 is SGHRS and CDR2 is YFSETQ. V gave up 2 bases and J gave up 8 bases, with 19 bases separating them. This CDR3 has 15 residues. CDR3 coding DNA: TGCGCCAGCAGCTTTGACGGGGCCTTAAGGAGCGGCTACACCTTC. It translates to CASSFDGALRSGYTF.

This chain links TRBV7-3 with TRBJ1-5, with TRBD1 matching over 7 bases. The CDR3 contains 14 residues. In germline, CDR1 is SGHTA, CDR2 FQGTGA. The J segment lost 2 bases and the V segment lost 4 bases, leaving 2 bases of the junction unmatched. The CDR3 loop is CASSSTGGNQPQHF. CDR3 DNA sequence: TGTGCCAGCAGCTCAACAGGGGGCAATCAGCCCCAGCATTTT.

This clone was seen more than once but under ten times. CDR3 DNA sequence: TGCAGCGTGCCTAGGGATTTGGGAGAGACCCAGTACTTC. Protein product: CSVPRDLGETQYF. The chain combines TRBV29-1 with TRBJ2-5; D remains unclear. CDR1 SQVTM and CDR2 ANQGSEA come from the germline V gene. V was cut by 6 bases and J by 4 bases, with 15 bases left in between. CDR3 length: 13 residues.

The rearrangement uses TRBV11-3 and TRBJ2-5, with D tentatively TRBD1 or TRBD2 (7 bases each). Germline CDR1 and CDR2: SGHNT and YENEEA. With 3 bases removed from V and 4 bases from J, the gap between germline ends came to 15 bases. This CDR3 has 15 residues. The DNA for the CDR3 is TGTGCCAGCAGCTTTAGACAGGGAGGGATAGAGACCCAGTACTTC. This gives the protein CASSFRQGGIETQYF.

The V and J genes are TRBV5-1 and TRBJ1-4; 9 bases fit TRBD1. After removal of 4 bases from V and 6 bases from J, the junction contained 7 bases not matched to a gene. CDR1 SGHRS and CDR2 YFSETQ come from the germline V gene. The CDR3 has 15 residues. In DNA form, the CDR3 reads TGCGCCAGCAGCCTGGACAGGGGCCCGGATGAAAAACTGTTTTTT. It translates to CASSLDRGPDEKLFF.

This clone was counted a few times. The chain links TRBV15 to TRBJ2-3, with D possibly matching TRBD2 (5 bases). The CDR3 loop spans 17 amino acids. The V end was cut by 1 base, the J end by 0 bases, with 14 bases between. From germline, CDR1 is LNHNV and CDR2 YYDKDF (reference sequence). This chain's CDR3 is CATSRATGGGSTDTQYF. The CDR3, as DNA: TGTGCCACCAGCAGAGCCACGGGCGGCGGGAGCACAGATACGCAGTATTTT.

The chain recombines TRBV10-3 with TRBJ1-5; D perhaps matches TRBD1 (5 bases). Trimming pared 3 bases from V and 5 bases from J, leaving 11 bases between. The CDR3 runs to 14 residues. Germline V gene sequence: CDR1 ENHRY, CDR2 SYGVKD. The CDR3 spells CAISEGRDDQPQHF. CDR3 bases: TGTGCCATCAGTGAAGGCAGGGACGATCAGCCCCAGCATTTT.

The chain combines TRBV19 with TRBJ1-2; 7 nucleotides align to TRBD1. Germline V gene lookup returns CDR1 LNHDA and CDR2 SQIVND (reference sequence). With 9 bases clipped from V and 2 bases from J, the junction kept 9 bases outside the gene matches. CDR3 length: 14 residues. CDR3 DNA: TGTGCCAGCAGGGAAAGGGACAGAAACTATGGCTACACCTTC. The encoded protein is CASRERDRNYGYTF.

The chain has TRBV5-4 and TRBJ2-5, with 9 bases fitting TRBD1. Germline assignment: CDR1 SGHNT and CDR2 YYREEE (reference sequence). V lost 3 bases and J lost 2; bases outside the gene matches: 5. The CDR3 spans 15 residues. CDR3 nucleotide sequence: TGTGCCAGCAGCTGGGGACAGGGAAGGCAAGAGACCCAGTACTTC. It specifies CASSWGQGRQETQYF.

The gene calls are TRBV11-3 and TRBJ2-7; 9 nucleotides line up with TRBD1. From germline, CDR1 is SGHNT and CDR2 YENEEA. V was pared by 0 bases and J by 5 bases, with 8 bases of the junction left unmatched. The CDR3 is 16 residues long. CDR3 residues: CASSLEAETGGNEQYF. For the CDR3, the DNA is TGTGCCAGCAGCTTAGAGGCCGAGACAGGGGGGAACGAGCAGTACTTC.

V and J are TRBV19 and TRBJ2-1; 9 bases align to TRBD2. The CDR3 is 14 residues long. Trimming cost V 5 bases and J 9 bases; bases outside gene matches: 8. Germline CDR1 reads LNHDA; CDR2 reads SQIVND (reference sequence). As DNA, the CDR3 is TGTGCCAGTAGTTTTCCGCGGGGGGGCCGTGAGCAGTTCTTC. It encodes CASSFPRGGREQFF.

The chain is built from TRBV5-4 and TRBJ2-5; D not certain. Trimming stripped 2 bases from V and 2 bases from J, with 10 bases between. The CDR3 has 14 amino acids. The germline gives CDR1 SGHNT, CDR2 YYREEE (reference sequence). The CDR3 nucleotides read TGTGCCAGCAGCTTCCTCGGCCGGCAAGAGACCCAGTACTTC. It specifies CASSFLGRQETQYF.

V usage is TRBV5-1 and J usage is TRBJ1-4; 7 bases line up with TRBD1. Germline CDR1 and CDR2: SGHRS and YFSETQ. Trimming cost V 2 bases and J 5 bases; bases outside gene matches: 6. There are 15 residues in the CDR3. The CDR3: CASSLGTVKNEKLFF. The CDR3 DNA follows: TGCGCCAGCAGCTTAGGGACAGTAAAAAATGAAAAACTGTTTTTT. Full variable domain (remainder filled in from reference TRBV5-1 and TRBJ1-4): KAGVTQTPRYLIKTRGQQVTLSCSPISGHRSVSWYQQTPGQGLQFLFEYFSETQRNKGNFPGRFSGRQFSNSRSEMNVSTLELGDSALYLCASSLGTVKNEKLFFGSGTQLSVL.

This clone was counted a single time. The CDR3 reads CASSTTNREGEAFF. The DNA for the CDR3 is TGTGCCAGCAGCACGACCAACAGGGAGGGTGAAGCTTTCTTT. The chain carries TRBV5-4 and TRBJ1-1, with a tentative D call TRBD1 (6 bases). This CDR3 has 14 residues. V was trimmed by 4 bases and J by 7 bases, leaving 17 bases between them. The germline CDR1 and CDR2 sequences are SGHNT and YYREEE (reference sequence).

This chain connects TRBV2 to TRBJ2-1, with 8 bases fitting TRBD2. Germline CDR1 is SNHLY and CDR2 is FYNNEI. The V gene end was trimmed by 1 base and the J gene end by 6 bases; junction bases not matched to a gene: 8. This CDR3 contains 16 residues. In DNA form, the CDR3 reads TGTGCCAGCAGTGAAGATAATGGACTAGCTATCAATGAGCAGTTCTTC. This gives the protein CASSEDNGLAINEQFF.